A single sample is the source of the 21 T cell receptor beta chains below, sequenced in a study of memory CD4+ T cells and cytomegalovirus serostatus. The sort gate was single viable CD3+CD4+CD8-CD45RO+ cells for memory CD4+ T cells. Assay: immunoSEQ multiplex PCR; the TCRdb copy retains only in-frame clones and omits some. The sample includes about 56,000 clones, about 81% of them seen just once. Sequencing used memory CD4+ T cells from blood. The source of these receptors is an adult in good health and CMV-seronegative.

In this sample, this clone turned up once. The rearrangement uses TRBV9 and TRBJ1-6; D not resolved. The CDR3 runs 15 residues. The germline V gene has CDR1 SGDLS and CDR2 YYNGEE. V lost 0 bases and J lost 6, with 10 bases in between. The CDR3 protein is CASSVEPDANSPLHF. The DNA of the CDR3 is TGTGCCAGCAGCGTAGAGCCGGATGCTAATTCACCCCTCCACTTT. Looking up the rest from reference TRBV9 and TRBJ1-6 gives the full variable domain: DSGVTQTPKHLITATGQRVTLRCSPRSGDLSVYWYQQSLDQGLQFLIQYYNGEERAKGNILERFSAQQFPDLHSELNLSSLELGDSALYFCASSVEPDANSPLHFGNGTRLTVT.

There are a few counts of this clone. The rearrangement uses TRBV30 and TRBJ1-2, with unresolved D. CDR3 length: 14 amino acids. Deletions cut 0 bases from V and 2 bases from J, with 10 bases between. Germline V gene data show CDR1 as GTSNPN and CDR2 as SVGIG (reference sequence). CDR3 sequence reads: CAWSVLGNNYGYTF. The CDR3 region has the DNA TGTGCCTGGAGTGTCTTAGGCAACAACTATGGCTACACCTTC.

This clone has more than one count but fewer than ten. The chain employs TRBV5-1 and TRBJ2-3; 10 bases align to TRBD2. Germline V gene lookup returns CDR1 SGHRS and CDR2 YFSETQ. This CDR3 contains 17 residues. With 0 bases clipped from V and 3 bases from J, the junction kept 7 bases outside the gene matches. The CDR3 region is CASSLGSASGGTDTQYF. As DNA, the CDR3 is TGCGCCAGCAGCTTGGGTTCGGCTAGCGGGGGAACAGATACGCAGTATTTT.

V gene TRBV7-6 combines with J gene TRBJ2-7; the match to TRBD2 covers 7 bases. V lost 0 bases and J lost 3; bases outside the gene matches: 8. The CDR3 covers 16 residues. Germline CDR1 is SGHVS and CDR2 is FNYEAQ. The CDR3: CASSLANQRGRYEQYF. CDR3 nucleotide sequence: TGTGCCAGCAGCTTAGCGAACCAGCGGGGACGCTACGAGCAGTACTTC.

This chain links TRBV25-1 with TRBJ2-7; 10 positions match TRBD2. The CDR3 totals 15 residues. V shed 7 bases, J shed 4 bases, and the junction held 10 bases outside the gene matches. Germline CDR1 reads MGHDK; CDR2 reads SYGVNS. The CDR3 here is CASTSSGGAGYEQYF. CDR3 coding DNA: TGTGCCAGCACTTCAAGCGGGGGGGCCGGATACGAGCAGTACTTC.

The chain joins TRBV5-4 to TRBJ2-5; 7 bases align to TRBD2. Germline lookup yields CDR1 SGHNT and CDR2 YYREEE (reference sequence). This CDR3 spans 13 amino acids. V gave up 0 bases and J gave up 5 bases; unmatched junction bases: 1. CDR3 amino acids: CASSLGRGETQYF. CDR3 in DNA: TGTGCCAGCAGCTTGGGGCGGGGGGAGACCCAGTACTTC.

V and J are TRBV5-1 and TRBJ1-6; the D is unclear. Germline loops: CDR1 SGHRS, CDR2 YFSETQ. V lost 2 bases to trimming and J lost 11 bases, with 14 bases between them. The CDR3 contains 14 residues. CDR3 bases: TGCGCCAGCAGCTTTGTTGACAACTCTACACCCCTCCACTTT. It yields the protein CASSFVDNSTPLHF. The full variable domain, completed using reference TRBV5-1 and TRBJ1-6, is KAGVTQTPRYLIKTRGQQVTLSCSPISGHRSVSWYQQTPGQGLQFLFEYFSETQRNKGNFPGRFSGRQFSNSRSEMNVSTLELGDSALYLCASSFVDNSTPLHFGNGTRLTVT.

The chain has TRBV19 and TRBJ1-5, with D possibly being TRBD1 (6 bases). The germline gives CDR1 LNHDA, CDR2 SQIVND (reference sequence). There are 15 residues in the CDR3. Between the trimmed V and J ends, which lost 0 bases and 3 bases, there was a span of 9 bases. The CDR3 spells CASSIDRDTNQPQHF. In DNA form, the CDR3 reads TGTGCCAGTAGTATAGACCGGGACACCAATCAGCCCCAGCATTTT.

This clone came up a few times. The chain combines TRBV28 with TRBJ2-5; tentatively, D is TRBD1 (8 bases). CDR3 length: 14 residues. The germline gives CDR1 MDHEN, CDR2 SYDVKM. Trimming removed 4 bases at V and 4 bases at J, with 13 bases between. DNA of the CDR3: TGTGCCAGCAGTTCCACAGGGGGGGGAGAGACCCAGTACTTC. This sequence encodes CASSSTGGGETQYF. The full variable domain, with the rest looked up from reference TRBV28 and TRBJ2-5, is DVKVTQSSRYLVKRTGEKVFLECVQDMDHENMFWYRQDPGLGLRLIYFSYDVKMKEKGDIPEGYSVSREKKERFSLILESASTNQTSMYLCASSSTGGGETQYFGPGTRLLVL.

The rearrangement uses TRBV5-5 and TRBJ1-4; D remains unclear. This CDR3 has 14 residues. CDR1 and CDR2 (germline): SGHKS, YYEKEE (reference sequence). V dropped 0 bases and J dropped 0 bases, with 3 bases sitting between them. CDR3 amino acids: CASSLEATNEKLFF. CDR3 bases: TGTGCCAGCAGCTTGGAAGCAACTAATGAAAAACTGTTTTTT.

The sample holds one count of this clone. The chain links TRBV29-1 to TRBJ1-3; 7 bases match TRBD1. V lost 0 bases to trimming and J lost 7 bases; unmatched junction nucleotides: 0. In germline, CDR1 is SQVTM, CDR2 ANQGSEA. This CDR3 has 12 amino acids. The CDR3 DNA reads TGCAGCGTTGAAGAACAGGGGAACACCATATATTTT. Translation gives CSVEEQGNTIYF.

The chain uses TRBV5-1 and TRBJ1-1; 8 nucleotides agree with TRBD1. The junction had 7 bases not matched to a gene; V was cut back by 0 bases and J by 3 bases. The CDR3 contains 16 residues. The germline V gene has CDR1 SGHRS and CDR2 YFSETQ. CDR3 amino acids: CASSLGTGSSDTEAFF. The CDR3 DNA is TGCGCCAGCAGCTTGGGGACAGGGAGTTCGGACACTGAAGCTTTCTTT.

The V gene is TRBV4-3, the J gene TRBJ2-3; D might be TRBD1 or TRBD2, each matching 6 bases. V gave up 1 base and J gave up 5 bases, with 10 bases separating them. There are 14 residues in the CDR3. The germline CDR1 and CDR2 sequences are LGHNA and YSLEER. This CDR3 reads CASSQVGGLDTQYF. The DNA of the CDR3 is TGCGCCAGCAGCCAAGTGGGGGGCCTAGATACGCAGTATTTT.

This chain joins TRBV9 and TRBJ1-3, with D perhaps matching TRBD1 (6 bases). Germline V CDR1 and CDR2: SGDLS, YYNGEE. V was cut by 0 bases and J by 0 bases, with 13 bases left in between. The CDR3 has 17 amino acids. The CDR3 bases are TGTGCCAGCAGCGTAGATCCGGGACAACTCTCTGGAAACACCATATATTTT. Its translation is CASSVDPGQLSGNTIYF.

The gene calls are TRBV30 and TRBJ1-2; 8 positions match TRBD1. The CDR3 sequence is 12 residues long. V shed 3 bases and J 5 bases; nucleotides not matched to a gene: 2. CDR1 is GTSNPN, CDR2 SVGIG, per germline (reference sequence). In nucleotides, the CDR3 is TGTGCCTGGAGGACAGGGGTATATGGCTACACCTTC. This translates into CAWRTGVYGYTF.

V usage is TRBV4-3 and J usage is TRBJ2-3, with TRBD1 identical over 9 bases. After removal of 4 bases from V and 6 bases from J, the junction contained 8 bases not matched to a gene. The CDR3 is 15 residues long. Germline CDR1 reads LGHNA; CDR2 reads YSLEER. The CDR3 DNA reads as TGCGCCAGCAGCCGAGAGGGACAGGGCAGCGATACGCAGTATTTT. This encodes CASSREGQGSDTQYF.

The chain recombines TRBV5-1 with TRBJ2-4; tentative D call: TRBD1 (6 bases). The V gene's germline CDR1 is SGHRS and CDR2 YFSETQ. The ends were cut back, 4 bases at V and 1 base at J, with 21 bases in the middle. The CDR3 runs 18 residues. Here the CDR3 DNA reads TGCGCCAGCAGCCTCGGGACATCCGCCGTCGTGGCCAAAAACATTCAGTACTTC. It is translated as CASSLGTSAVVAKNIQYF.

This clone was seen a single time. The chain combines TRBV6-6 with TRBJ1-5; D might be TRBD1 (5 bases). V lost 5 bases to trimming and J lost 2 bases, with 13 bases between them. The germline V gene has CDR1 MNHNY and CDR2 SVGAGI (reference sequence). CDR3 length: 15 amino acids. CDR3 in amino acids: CASSPTVRGNQPQHF. CDR3 DNA sequence: TGTGCCAGCAGTCCGACAGTACGCGGCAATCAGCCCCAGCATTTT.

The V gene is TRBV18, the J gene TRBJ1-4, with TRBD1 matching 8 bases. Trimming cost V 1 base and J 0 bases; bases outside gene matches: 10. Per germline, CDR1 KGHSH and CDR2 LQKENI. The CDR3 consists of 19 residues. The CDR3 here is CASSPRGTGIVATNEKLFF. The CDR3 bases are TGTGCCAGCTCACCACGCGGGACAGGAATAGTTGCAACTAATGAAAAACTGTTTTTT.

This clone came up once. The rearrangement links TRBV6-6 to TRBJ1-2; 9 bases are shared with TRBD1. CDR1 is MNHNY and CDR2 is SVGAGI in the germline V gene (reference sequence). This CDR3 comprises 13 residues. Trimming removed 2 bases from V and 8 bases from J; junction bases left unmatched: 3. DNA for the CDR3: TGTGCCAGCAGTTACGGGACAGGGTGGGGCTACACCTTC. Its translation: CASSYGTGWGYTF.

CDR3 residues: CAWNNRLRNYGYTF. The DNA of the CDR3 is TGTGCCTGGAATAACAGACTCCGCAACTATGGCTACACCTTC. The genes are TRBV30 and TRBJ1-2; D not resolved. This CDR3 comprises 14 residues. Germline V gives CDR1 GTSNPN, CDR2 SVGIG (reference sequence). Trimming cost V 4 bases and J 2 bases, with 14 bases left between them.